The sequence of this TCR beta chain was determined in a study of control samples from healthy donors and cancer patients. Germline V CDR1 and CDR2: MNHNS, SASEGT. The CDR3 is 17 amino acids. The V end was cut by 2 bases, the J end by 3 bases, with 17 bases between. Sequenced by immunoSEQ multiplex PCR; TCRdb stores in-frame clones only, minus some. The repertoire consists of approximately 90,000 clones, with roughly 93% occurring once and the leading ten covering approximately 1.5%. This rearrangement joins TRBV6-1 to TRBJ1-3, with D hard to call. Sequencing was performed on blood. The receptor was isolated from a woman aged 25-40 years in good health. The CDR3 loop reads CASSESPTGLYGNTIYF. CDR3 DNA: TGTGCCAGCAGTGAATCCCCAACGGGATTATATGGAAACACCATATATTTT.